Each of the 4 T cell receptor beta chains below was sequenced from the same sample in a study of shared clonotypes between healthy human individuals. Sequenced by immunoSEQ multiplex PCR; TCRdb stores in-frame clones only, minus some. The sample holds 2 million to 2.5 million clones, under 97% seen once. Material: naive CD4+ T cells sorted from blood. Subset denoted: CD45RA+ positively selected. These receptors were taken from a man aged 18 to 30 in good health.

This clone is a singleton in its sample. This chain links TRBV29-1 with TRBJ2-3; unclear D gene. Germline V lookup: CDR1 SQVTM, CDR2 ANQGSEA. The CDR3 length is 10 residues. Trimming shortened V by 6 bases and J by 7 bases, and 8 bases separated the two germline ends. The CDR3 here is CSVGGYTQYF. CDR3 in DNA: TGCAGCGTGGGTGGGTATACGCAGTATTTT.

The rearrangement uses TRBV6-5 and TRBJ1-4, with D unresolved. In germline, CDR1 is MNHEY, CDR2 SVGAGI. V dropped 2 bases and J dropped 8 bases, with 12 bases sitting between them. The CDR3 length is 14 residues. CDR3 protein: CASSYGQVREKLFF. In DNA form, the CDR3 reads TGTGCCAGCAGTTACGGGCAGGTCCGGGAAAAACTGTTTTTT.

This chain connects TRBV5-1 to TRBJ2-3, with 7 bases aligning to TRBD2. Germline CDR1 reads SGHRS; CDR2 reads YFSETQ. Trimming cost V 0 bases and J 6 bases; bases outside gene matches: 10. The CDR3 is 16 amino acids. The CDR3 loop reads CASSLASAGERDTQYF. CDR3 DNA: TGCGCCAGCAGCTTGGCTTCTGCGGGAGAAAGGGATACGCAGTATTTT.

This chain links TRBV25-1 with TRBJ2-1, with D unresolved. The V and J ends lost 7 bases and 13 bases respectively, with 23 bases between them. The CDR3 has 14 residues. CDR1 and CDR2 (germline): MGHDK, SYGVNS. The CDR3 coding sequence is TGTGCCAGCACCGATGCCCCGGGCCCGACACGTCAGTTCTTC. Residues: CASTDAPGPTRQFF.